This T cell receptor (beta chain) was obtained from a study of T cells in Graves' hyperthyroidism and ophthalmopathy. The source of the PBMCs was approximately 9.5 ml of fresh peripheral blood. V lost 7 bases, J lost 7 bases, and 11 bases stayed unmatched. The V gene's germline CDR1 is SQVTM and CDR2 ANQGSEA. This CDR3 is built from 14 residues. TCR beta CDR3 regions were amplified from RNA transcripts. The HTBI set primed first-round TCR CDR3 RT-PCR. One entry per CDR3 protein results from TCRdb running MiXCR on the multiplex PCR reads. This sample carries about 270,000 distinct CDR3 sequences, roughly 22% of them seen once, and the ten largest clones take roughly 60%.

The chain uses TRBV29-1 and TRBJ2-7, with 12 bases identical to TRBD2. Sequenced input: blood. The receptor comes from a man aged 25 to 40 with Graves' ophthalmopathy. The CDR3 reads CSARLAGDFGEQYF. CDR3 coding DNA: TGCAGCGCCCGACTAGCGGGAGACTTCGGGGAGCAGTACTTC.